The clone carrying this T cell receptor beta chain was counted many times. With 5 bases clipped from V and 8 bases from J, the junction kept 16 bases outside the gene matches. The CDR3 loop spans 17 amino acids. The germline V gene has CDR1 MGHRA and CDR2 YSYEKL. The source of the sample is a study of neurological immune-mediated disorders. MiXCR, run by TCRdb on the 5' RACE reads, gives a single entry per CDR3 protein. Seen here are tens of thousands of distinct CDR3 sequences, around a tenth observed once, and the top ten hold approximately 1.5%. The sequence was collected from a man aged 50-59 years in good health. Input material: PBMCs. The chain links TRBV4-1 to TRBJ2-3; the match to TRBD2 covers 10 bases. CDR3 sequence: CASSDIGRVAGGPTQYF. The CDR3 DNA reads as TGCGCCAGCAGCGACATCGGGCGGGTAGCGGGAGGTCCTACGCAGTATTTT.